This entry features one T cell receptor (beta chain) sequence. No antigen is known for it. This sample stems from a study of T cell responses to AZD1222 COVID-19 vaccine. Overall study results and limits: Of the AZD1222 recipients, only 5 to 7 were seropositive at baseline. Repertoire sampling was restricted to post-peak T cell response timepoints.

Trimming stripped 5 bases from V and 2 bases from J, with 15 bases between. Germline V gene sequence: CDR1 SEHNR, CDR2 FQNEAQ (reference sequence). The CDR3 extends over 16 amino acids. The protocol was immunoSEQ multiplex PCR, while the TCRdb copy is restricted to in-frame clones and leaves out a portion. The sample lists about 180,000 clones; approximately 90% were seen once. Sequencing was performed on peripheral blood, taken 28 days after the second AZD1222 dose. The chain recombines TRBV7-9 with TRBJ2-2; D remains ambiguous. The origin of this receptor is an adult who received the AZD1222 COVID-19 vaccine. The CDR3 loop reads CASSTSALINTGELFF. CDR3 bases: TGTGCCAGCAGCACCTCAGCCCTTATTAACACCGGGGAGCTGTTTTTT.